These 27 T cell receptor beta chains were all obtained from the same sample, sequenced in a study of blood T cell repertoires in COVID-19. The data were produced by immunoSEQ multiplex PCR, yet TCRdb's version contains in-frame clones alone and is incomplete. The sample contains roughly 140,000 clones, around 82% of which appear only once. The material sequenced was peripheral blood. The source of these receptors is a man aged 60 to 75 with acute or convalescent COVID-19.

The table lists this clone with a few counts. The J gene is TRBJ2-1, the V gene TRBV3-1 (or the pseudogene TRBV3-2); D is possibly TRBD2 (6 bases). V lost 4 bases and J 5 bases, leaving 9 bases between the germline ends. Germline assignment: CDR1 LGHDT and CDR2 YNNKEL (reference sequence). The CDR3 covers 13 residues. CDR3 loop: CASSPPGDNEQFF. For the CDR3, the DNA is TGTGCCAGCAGCCCTCCGGGAGACAATGAGCAGTTCTTC.

V and J are TRBV29-1 and TRBJ1-2; D perhaps matches TRBD1 (6 bases). Germline assignment: CDR1 SQVTM and CDR2 ANQGSEA. The CDR3 consists of 12 residues. V was pared by 7 bases and J by 8 bases, with 17 bases between. The CDR3 region is CSARGTGRGYTF. The CDR3 nucleotides are TGCAGCGCCCGAGGTACAGGGAGAGGCTACACCTTC.

The chain carries TRBV5-4 and TRBJ2-5, with 10 bases fitting TRBD2. CDR1 is SGHNT, CDR2 YYREEE, per germline (reference sequence). The CDR3 consists of 17 residues. J gave up 0 bases and V 3 bases, and 8 bases lay outside the gene matches. The CDR3 spells CASSSKAGGPYQETQYF. The CDR3 DNA sequence: TGTGCCAGCAGCTCTAAAGCGGGAGGGCCCTACCAAGAGACCCAGTACTTC.

The DNA for the CDR3 is TGTGCCGTCGGCAGCGGGGGGGCCTACGAGCAGTACTTC. Protein product: CAVGSGGAYEQYF. This rearrangement joins TRBV10-3 to TRBJ2-7, with TRBD2 matching 10 bases. Unmatched junction bases numbered 6, after V lost 11 bases and J lost 2 bases. This CDR3 spans 13 amino acids. Germline V gene lookup returns CDR1 ENHRY and CDR2 SYGVKD.

This chain joins TRBV27 and TRBJ2-2, with D perhaps matching TRBD1 (6 bases). Germline V CDR1 and CDR2: MNHEY, SMNVEV (reference sequence). This CDR3 region has 14 residues. Trimming pared 6 bases from V and 5 bases from J, leaving 13 bases between. The CDR3 DNA reads TGTGCCAGCAGCCTTGGGACACTTACCGGGGAGCTGTTTTTT. Its protein product is CASSLGTLTGELFF.

The chain uses TRBV6-5 and TRBJ1-1; 10 positions match TRBD1. V dropped 6 bases and J dropped 10; count of bases not matched to a gene: 14. CDR3 size: 15 residues. CDR1 and CDR2 (germline): MNHEY, SVGAGI. CDR3 sequence reads: CASRAGTGDAGGAFF. The CDR3 nucleotides read TGTGCCAGCAGAGCAGGGACAGGGGACGCTGGGGGAGCTTTCTTT.

The chain couples TRBV7-2 to TRBJ1-3; D gene uncertain. Germline-derived CDR1 and CDR2 are SGHTA and FQGNSA. V gave up 7 bases and J gave up 2 bases, with 12 bases separating them. This CDR3 has 14 residues. CDR3 residues: CASTEDWPGNTIYF. The CDR3 DNA follows: TGTGCCAGCACCGAAGACTGGCCTGGAAACACCATATATTTT.

The chain is built from TRBV30 and TRBJ2-4, with D tentatively TRBD2 (7 bases). This CDR3 spans 14 amino acids. The germline V gene encodes CDR1 GTSNPN and CDR2 SVGIG (reference sequence). The CDR3 spells CAGGRRWSKNIQYF. Here the CDR3 DNA reads TGTGCGGGGGGGCGGCGATGGTCCAAAAACATTCAGTACTTC.

This chain links TRBV29-1 with TRBJ2-7; 9 bases are a match to TRBD1. J gave up 6 bases and V 6 bases, and 9 bases lay outside the gene matches. This CDR3 contains 13 residues. Germline V gene data show CDR1 as SQVTM and CDR2 as ANQGSEA. This chain's CDR3 is CSVGTGRFGEQYF. The DNA of the CDR3 is TGCAGCGTCGGGACAGGGAGATTCGGCGAGCAGTACTTC.

This rearrangement joins TRBV19 to TRBJ2-3, with 7 bases matching TRBD1. The germline V gene encodes CDR1 LNHDA and CDR2 SQIVND (reference sequence). V gave up 3 bases and J gave up 6 bases; unmatched junction bases: 6. This CDR3 region has 14 residues. The CDR3 bases are TGTGCCAGTAGTATTCGACAGGGCGGGGATACGCAGTATTTT. Amino acid sequence: CASSIRQGGDTQYF.

This chain joins TRBV5-4 and TRBJ1-2; the D is unclear. The CDR3 totals 12 residues. The germline CDR1 and CDR2 sequences are SGHNT and YYREEE (reference sequence). The ends were cut back, 1 base at V and 6 bases at J, with 7 bases in the middle. Written as DNA, the CDR3 is TGTGCCAGCAGCTTGTGGCAGGATGGCTACACCTTC. Its translation: CASSLWQDGYTF. Filled out from reference TRBV5-4 and TRBJ1-2, the complete variable domain reads ETGVTQSPTHLIKTRGQQVTLRCSSQSGHNTVSWYQQALGQGPQFIFQYYREEENGRGNFPPRFSGLQFPNYSSELNVNALELDDSALYLCASSLWQDGYTFGSGTRLTVV.

This clone came up a few times. This sequence joins TRBV28 and TRBJ2-7, with a tentative D call TRBD1 (5 bases). Trimming left V 4 bases short and J 3 bases short, with 16 bases between. CDR1 and CDR2 from the germline V gene are MDHEN and SYDVKM. CDR3 length: 15 amino acids. CDR3: CASSSSRQNLYEQYF. The CDR3 bases are TGTGCCAGCAGTTCGTCACGACAGAACCTCTACGAGCAGTACTTC.

This chain uses TRBV28 with TRBJ1-2; D remains unclear. The CDR3 is made up of 15 amino acids. V lost 6 bases to trimming and J lost 5 bases, with 19 bases between them. The V gene's germline CDR1 is MDHEN and CDR2 SYDVKM. For the CDR3, the DNA is TGTGCCAGCAGCGCGCTGATTACGACACGTTATGGCTACACCTTC. Its protein is CASSALITTRYGYTF.

This clone was counted once. The J gene is TRBJ2-2, the V gene TRBV28; 8 bases are shared with TRBD1. The ends lost 4 bases at V and 4 bases at J; junction bases unmatched: 8. The CDR3 has 16 amino acids. Germline V gene data show CDR1 as MDHEN and CDR2 as SYDVKM. The CDR3 protein is CASSSLRTGFTGELFF. The CDR3 DNA is TGTGCCAGCAGTTCCTTACGGACAGGGTTCACCGGGGAGCTGTTTTTT.

The V gene is TRBV24-1, the J gene TRBJ2-7, with 7 bases identical to TRBD2. J lost 5 bases, V lost 0 bases, and 6 bases had no gene match. Germline V gene lookup returns CDR1 KGHDR and CDR2 SFDVKD. The CDR3 is 15 amino acids. CDR3 sequence: CATSDLHGAGDEQYF. Here the CDR3 DNA reads TGTGCCACCAGTGATTTGCATGGGGCGGGGGACGAGCAGTACTTC.

This clone has more than one count but fewer than ten. This sequence joins TRBV3-1 (or the pseudogene TRBV3-2) and TRBJ2-5, with D possibly TRBD2 on 6 matching bases. The CDR3 extends over 17 amino acids. Trimming removed 6 bases at V and 4 bases at J, with 24 bases between. Looked up from germline, CDR1 is LGHDT and CDR2 is YNNKEL (reference sequence). In nucleotides, the CDR3 is TGTGCCAGCAGTTACGATTTTGTGGGTGGGGGAGGAGAGACCCAGTACTTC. Translating gives CASSYDFVGGGGETQYF.

This clone has only one observation. V usage is TRBV7-9 and J usage is TRBJ2-7; a possible D gene is TRBD1 (6 bases). Germline CDR1 and CDR2: SEHNR and FQNEAQ (reference sequence). This CDR3 spans 12 amino acids. Trimming removed 8 bases from V and 2 bases from J, with 10 bases in between. The CDR3 sequence: CASGWTAYEQYF. The CDR3 DNA follows: TGTGCCAGCGGATGGACAGCCTACGAGCAGTACTTC.

This clone came up once. The V gene is TRBV5-1, the J gene TRBJ2-1; D is ambiguous. Germline CDR1 reads SGHRS; CDR2 reads YFSETQ. V was pared by 0 bases and J by 9 bases, with 16 bases between. The CDR3 length is 15 residues. CDR3 coding DNA: TGCGCCAGCAGCTTGGGGCACGGCCCCACGGGTGAGCAGTTCTTC. Residues: CASSLGHGPTGEQFF.

The V call is TRBV27, the J call TRBJ2-1; 11 bases are a match to TRBD2. Germline V lookup: CDR1 MNHEY, CDR2 SMNVEV (reference sequence). V gave up 3 bases and J gave up 7 bases; unmatched junction bases: 8. The CDR3 loop spans 16 amino acids. The DNA for the CDR3 is TGTGCCAGCAGTTTCCCCGGACTAGCGGGTACGAATGAGCAGTTCTTC. This translates into CASSFPGLAGTNEQFF.

The chain uses TRBV4-1 and TRBJ1-5; 7 bases agree with TRBD1. The J segment lost 4 bases and the V segment lost 4 bases, leaving 10 bases of the junction unmatched. This CDR3 spans 16 amino acids. The germline CDR1 and CDR2 sequences are MGHRA and YSYEKL. The CDR3 coding sequence is TGCGCCAGCAGCCCGGCCGGGGGACAGAAGAATCAGCCCCAGCATTTT. Its protein is CASSPAGGQKNQPQHF.

The chain employs TRBV5-1 and TRBJ1-1; 8 nucleotides agree with TRBD1. CDR3 length: 14 amino acids. Germline CDR1 and CDR2: SGHRS and YFSETQ. The junction had 10 bases not matched to a gene; V was cut back by 4 bases and J by 8 bases. The CDR3 nucleotides are TGCGCCAGCAGCGACCTCAGGGGGCCCGAGGAAGCTTTCTTT. This translates into CASSDLRGPEEAFF.

V and J are TRBV30 and TRBJ2-7; the match to TRBD2 covers 7 bases. The germline V gene encodes CDR1 GTSNPN and CDR2 SVGIG (reference sequence). V shed 8 bases and J 1 base; nucleotides not matched to a gene: 8. This CDR3 contains 13 residues. The CDR3 loop is CARSTSPSYEQYF. DNA for the CDR3: TGTGCCCGGTCGACTAGCCCATCCTACGAGCAGTACTTC.

The V gene is TRBV6-5, the J gene TRBJ2-1; 11 bases line up with TRBD2. J gave up 9 bases and V 5 bases, and 9 bases lay outside the gene matches. Germline values: CDR1 MNHEY, CDR2 SVGAGI. This CDR3 has 15 amino acids. CDR3 nucleotide sequence: TGTGCCAGCAGTCCTCTAGCGGGAGGAGTCCCTGAGCAGTTCTTC. Translating it yields CASSPLAGGVPEQFF.

The gene calls are TRBV27 and TRBJ2-7; TRBD1 matches 7 bases. Germline CDR1 reads MNHEY; CDR2 reads SMNVEV (reference sequence). V was pared by 3 bases and J by 7 bases, with 12 bases of the junction left unmatched. The CDR3 consists of 15 residues. This CDR3 is CASSFVDRWAREQYF. Here the CDR3 DNA reads TGTGCCAGCAGTTTCGTGGACAGGTGGGCACGGGAGCAGTACTTC.

The sample holds one count of this clone. This chain links TRBV25-1 with TRBJ2-3, with 13 nucleotides matching TRBD2. The CDR3 sequence is 17 residues long. V shed 3 bases and J 2 bases; nucleotides not matched to a gene: 5. CDR1 MGHDK and CDR2 SYGVNS come from the germline V gene. CDR3: CASSETSGRYYTDTQYF. The CDR3 nucleotides read TGTGCCAGCAGTGAGACTAGCGGGAGGTACTACACAGATACGCAGTATTTT.

This clone was observed a single time. V is TRBV6-5 and J is TRBJ2-7; 8 bases align to TRBD1. After removal of 10 bases from V and 2 bases from J, the junction contained 10 bases not matched to a gene. In germline, CDR1 is MNHEY, CDR2 SVGAGI. CDR3 length equals 14 residues. DNA for the CDR3: TGTGCCACCTCCCGGGACAGGAGAGCCTACGAGCAGTACTTC. This codes for CATSRDRRAYEQYF.

In nucleotides, the CDR3 is TGTGCCAGCAGTTACTCAGTACAGGACTCCTACGAGCAGTACTTC. It yields the protein CASSYSVQDSYEQYF. The V and J genes are TRBV6-5 and TRBJ2-7, with a possible D match to TRBD1 (5 bases). Germline lookup yields CDR1 MNHEY and CDR2 SVGAGI. The V end was cut by 0 bases, the J end by 0 bases, with 9 bases between. The length of the CDR3 is 15 residues.